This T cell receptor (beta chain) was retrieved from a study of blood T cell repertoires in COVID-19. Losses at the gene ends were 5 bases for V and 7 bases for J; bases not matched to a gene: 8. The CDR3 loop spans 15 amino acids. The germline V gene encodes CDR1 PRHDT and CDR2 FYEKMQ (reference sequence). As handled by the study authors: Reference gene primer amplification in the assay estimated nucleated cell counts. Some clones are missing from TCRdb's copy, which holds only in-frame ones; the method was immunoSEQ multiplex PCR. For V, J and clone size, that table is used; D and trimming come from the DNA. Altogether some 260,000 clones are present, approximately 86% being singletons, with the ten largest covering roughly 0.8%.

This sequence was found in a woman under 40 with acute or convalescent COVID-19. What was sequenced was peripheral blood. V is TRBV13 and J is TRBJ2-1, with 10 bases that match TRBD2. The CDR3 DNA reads TGTGCCAGCAGCCATCTAGCGGGAGTTTTGAATGAGCAGTTCTTC. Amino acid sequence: CASSHLAGVLNEQFF.